The T cell receptor (beta chain) described here comes from a study of T cells in Graves' hyperthyroidism and ophthalmopathy. This clonotype was counted ten times or more. Stable Graves' hyperthyroidism denoted no ophthalmopathy progression over 18 months. This sample holds PBMCs from 8.5 to 10 ml fresh peripheral blood. The CDR3 length is 14 residues. V lost 3 bases, J lost 3 bases, and 11 bases lay in between. Germline CDR1 is KGHSH and CDR2 is LQKENI. Amplified TCR beta CDR3 regions derived from RNA transcripts. First-round RT-PCR with HTBI primers amplified the TCR CDR3 region. MiXCR, run by TCRdb on the multiplex PCR reads, gives a single entry per CDR3 protein. Among roughly 380,000 distinct CDR3 sequences, about 14% were seen once, and the ten largest hold 8% to 13%.

The specimen was blood. The chain uses TRBV18 and TRBJ1-1; D uncertain. The TCR comes from an older woman with Graves' hyperthyroidism. The CDR3 DNA sequence: TGTGCCAGCTCACCGGGAAGTGGGGACACTGAAGCTTTCTTT. Translating it yields CASSPGSGDTEAFF.